The clone carrying this T cell receptor beta chain was counted ten times or more. This sample was included in a study of neurological immune-mediated disorders. Trimming at V came to 4 bases and at J to 3 bases, leaving 4 bases not matched to a gene. Germline-derived CDR1 and CDR2 are SGHRS and YFSETQ. The CDR3 is 15 amino acids. As for the cDNA, it was generated by 5'RACE with 10-nucleotide random UMIs. MiXCR, applied by TCRdb to the 5' RACE reads, yields one record per CDR3 protein. Among 25,000 to 35,000 distinct CDR3 sequences listed, around 12% were seen once. This sequence was found in a man in his 60s in good health. The sequenced sample consisted of PBMCs. This chain uses TRBV5-1 with TRBJ2-2; TRBD1 matches at 9 bases. CDR3 nucleotide sequence: TGCGCCAGCAGCCACAGGGGGCGTGACACCGGGGAGCTGTTTTTT. Protein: CASSHRGRDTGELFF.